Presented here are 20 T cell receptor beta chains from one specimen sequenced in a study of cytomegalovirus exposure and HLA in healthy donors. PCR used 60 Vbeta primers and 13 Jbeta primers. Produced via immunoSEQ multiplex PCR; TCRdb's table is partial and in-frame only. This table holds 100,000 to 150,000 clones, about three quarters found once. Sequencing was done on a sample of PBMCs. Every receptor here comes from a woman aged 60 to 75 in good health and CMV-seropositive.

The chain joins TRBV7-9 to TRBJ1-5; perhaps TRBD1 as D (6 bases). Germline V gene lookup returns CDR1 SEHNR and CDR2 FQNEAQ (reference sequence). Trimming cost V 4 bases and J 0 bases, with 7 bases left between them. This CDR3 region has 14 residues. The CDR3 loop is CASSWGHSNQPQHF. In DNA form, the CDR3 reads TGTGCCAGCAGCTGGGGACATAGCAATCAGCCCCAGCATTTT.

The table lists this clone with a few counts. The chain links TRBV5-1 to TRBJ1-5, with D unresolved. Germline assignment: CDR1 SGHRS and CDR2 YFSETQ. V was clipped by 1 base and J by 6 bases, with 8 bases between them. The CDR3 consists of 13 residues. In DNA form, the CDR3 reads TGCGCCAGCAGCTTGTACCCCGGTCAGCCCCAGCATTTT. This sequence encodes CASSLYPGQPQHF. The complete variable domain, with remaining parts taken from reference TRBV5-1 and TRBJ1-5, reads KAGVTQTPRYLIKTRGQQVTLSCSPISGHRSVSWYQQTPGQGLQFLFEYFSETQRNKGNFPGRFSGRQFSNSRSEMNVSTLELGDSALYLCASSLYPGQPQHFGDGTRLSIL.

The chain carries TRBV5-1 and TRBJ2-4; 7 positions agree with TRBD2. The germline CDR1 and CDR2 sequences are SGHRS and YFSETQ. The trim removed 4 bases at V and 6 bases at J, leaving 13 bases unmatched. This CDR3 comprises 16 residues. CDR3 in DNA: TGCGCCAGCAGCCCGTTGGGTAGCGGGTTCGGAAACATTCAGTACTTC. Its protein product is CASSPLGSGFGNIQYF.

The chain has TRBV6-1 and TRBJ1-2; D is possibly TRBD1 (6 bases). Germline V lookup: CDR1 MNHNS, CDR2 SASEGT. V was trimmed by 6 bases and J by 8 bases, leaving 22 bases between them. This CDR3 has 15 residues. This chain's CDR3 is CASRGGPGRDGGYTF. In nucleotides, the CDR3 is TGTGCCAGCAGGGGGGGGCCCGGACGAGACGGGGGCTACACCTTC.

This clone was seen only a few times. V usage is TRBV30 and J usage is TRBJ2-5; a possible D gene is TRBD2 (7 bases). The CDR3 has 11 residues. The V and J ends lost 7 bases and 5 bases respectively, with 11 bases between them. In germline, CDR1 is GTSNPN, CDR2 SVGIG (reference sequence). CDR3: CASRGGETQYF. CDR3 nucleotide sequence: TGTGCCTCTAGGGGGGGGGAGACCCAGTACTTC.

The rearrangement links TRBV11-1 to TRBJ1-2; TRBD1 aligns across 7 bases. Losses at the gene ends were 5 bases for V and 4 bases for J; bases not matched to a gene: 4. The CDR3 is 13 amino acids. Looked up from germline, CDR1 is SGHAT and CDR2 is FQDESV (reference sequence). Here the CDR3 DNA reads TGTGCCAGCAGCCGAGGGGGCGGCTATGGCTACACCTTC. Translation gives CASSRGGGYGYTF.

The chain is built from TRBV2 and TRBJ1-5; 9 bases are shared with TRBD1. From germline, CDR1 is SNHLY and CDR2 FYNNEI. This CDR3 is 15 amino acids long. Trimming at V came to 2 bases and at J to 7 bases, leaving 6 bases not matched to a gene. The CDR3, as DNA: TGTGCCAGCAGTGAATACTTGGACAGGGGACAGCCCCAGCATTTT. Protein product: CASSEYLDRGQPQHF. Full variable domain (outside the CDR3, taken from reference TRBV2 and TRBJ1-5): EPEVTQTPSHQVTQMGQEVILRCVPISNHLYFYWYRQILGQKVEFLVSFYNNEISEKSEIFDDQFSVERPDGSNFTLKIRSTKLEDSAMYFCASSEYLDRGQPQHFGDGTRLSIL.

The table lists this clone with a few counts. The chain couples TRBV14 to TRBJ1-2; D is unresolved. The CDR3 has 12 residues. Germline V lookup: CDR1 SGHDN, CDR2 FVKESK. The ends were cut back, 6 bases at V and 6 bases at J, with 11 bases in the middle. The CDR3 spells CASRPNTDGYTF. CDR3 bases: TGTGCCAGCAGGCCTAATACGGATGGCTACACCTTC.

The J gene is TRBJ2-3, the V gene TRBV18; D uncertain. CDR1 is KGHSH, CDR2 LQKENI, per germline. The CDR3 runs 12 residues. V dropped 10 bases and J dropped 2 bases, with 10 bases sitting between them. The CDR3 loop is CATTGYTDTQYF. The CDR3 DNA is TGTGCCACCACCGGGTACACAGATACGCAGTATTTT. The full variable domain, its missing parts supplied by reference TRBV18 and TRBJ2-3, is NAGVMQNPRHLVRRRGQEARLRCSPMKGHSHVYWYRQLPEEGLKFMVYLQKENIIDESGMPKERFSAEFPKEGPSILRIQQVVRGDSAAYFCATTGYTDTQYFGPGTRLTVL.

The chain uses TRBV5-4 and TRBJ1-2; 7 bases agree with TRBD1. This CDR3 has 13 residues. The ends lost 1 base at V and 6 bases at J; junction bases unmatched: 3. Germline assignment: CDR1 SGHNT and CDR2 YYREEE (reference sequence). CDR3 in amino acids: CASSLQGEDGYTF. In DNA form, the CDR3 reads TGTGCCAGCAGCTTGCAGGGGGAGGATGGCTACACCTTC.

The chain is built from TRBV6-4 and TRBJ2-5; D not resolved. Germline CDR1 reads MRHNA; CDR2 reads SNTAGT. CDR3 length: 13 residues. Trimming took 4 bases from V and 4 from J, leaving 10 bases between them. CDR3 nucleotides: TGTGCCAGCAGTGCGTCAGGCCTAGAGACCCAGTACTTC. It codes for CASSASGLETQYF.

V usage is TRBV23-1 and J usage is TRBJ1-4, with 10 positions matching TRBD1. TRBV23-1 is classed as an ORF, of uncertain function. The CDR3 length is 19 residues. The V segment lost 1 base and the J segment 8 bases; nucleotides outside the gene matches: 16. The CDR3 DNA is TGCGCCAGCAGTCAATTCTGTGTCCGGGACAGGGGAAATAGGGAAAAACTGTTTTTT. It encodes CASSQFCVRDRGNREKLFF.

The chain joins TRBV6-5 to TRBJ1-2, with 8 bases matching TRBD1. J was trimmed by 5 bases and V by 0 bases; bases with no gene match: 5. The length of the CDR3 is 15 residues. Germline CDR1 is MNHEY and CDR2 is SVGAGI. CDR3 protein: CASSYSGTGQYGYTF. CDR3 coding DNA: TGTGCCAGCAGTTACTCGGGGACAGGCCAGTATGGCTACACCTTC.

This clone has only one observation. V gene TRBV9 combines with J gene TRBJ1-2, with TRBD1 matching 7 bases. Unmatched junction bases numbered 5, after V lost 3 bases and J lost 3 bases. This CDR3 has 14 amino acids. Per germline, CDR1 SGDLS and CDR2 YYNGEE. In DNA form, the CDR3 reads TGTGCCAGCAGCGAGACAGGGATGGACTATGGCTACACCTTC. It is translated as CASSETGMDYGYTF.

A note on this clone: Other nucleotide sequences from this sample produce the same CDR3. V usage is TRBV7-9 and J usage is TRBJ1-1; D is uncertain. The ends were cut back, 5 bases at V and 4 bases at J, with 11 bases in the middle. Germline CDR1 and CDR2: SEHNR and FQNEAQ (reference sequence). The CDR3 consists of 13 residues. In nucleotides, the CDR3 is TGTGCCAGCAGCAGGGAGGGTGGCACTGAAGCTTTCTTT. This encodes CASSREGGTEAFF. The full variable domain, completed using reference TRBV7-9 and TRBJ1-1, is DTGVSQNPRHKITKRGQNVTFRCDPISEHNRLYWYRQTLGQGPEFLTYFQNEAQLEKSRLLSDRFSAERPKGSFSTLEIQRTEQGDSAMYLCASSREGGTEAFFGQGTRLTVV.

This clone was detected only a few times. Other DNA variants within this sample encode the same CDR3. The J gene is TRBJ2-7, the V gene TRBV7-2, with 11 bases lining up with TRBD2. V lost 1 base and J lost 3; bases outside the gene matches: 8. The germline V gene has CDR1 SGHTA and CDR2 FQGNSA. This CDR3 spans 17 amino acids. In DNA form, the CDR3 reads TGTGCCAGCAGCTTAGTTCACCGACTAGCGGGGTACTACGAGCAGTACTTC. Its protein is CASSLVHRLAGYYEQYF.

The chain links TRBV28 to TRBJ1-5; tentatively, D is TRBD1 (6 bases). This CDR3 has 16 amino acids. The V and J ends lost 5 bases and 3 bases respectively, with 17 bases between them. Germline CDR1 reads MDHEN; CDR2 reads SYDVKM. Here the CDR3 DNA reads TGTGCCAGCAGTGGTTTGGGGGCCCTGGCCAATCAGCCCCAGCATTTT. Protein product: CASSGLGALANQPQHF.

J is TRBJ2-5 and V is TRBV5-4; no reliable D call. The V and J ends lost 4 bases and 2 bases respectively, with 9 bases between them. Germline CDR1 SGHNT, CDR2 YYREEE (reference sequence). CDR3 size: 13 residues. The chain's CDR3 is CASSRDSQETQYF. DNA for the CDR3: TGTGCCAGCAGCAGAGACTCGCAAGAGACCCAGTACTTC.

The V call is TRBV9, the J call TRBJ2-2, with 10 bases identical to TRBD2. The CDR3 is 15 residues long. Germline V gives CDR1 SGDLS, CDR2 YYNGEE. Trimming took 5 bases from V and 6 from J; bases not matched to a gene: 7. In DNA, the CDR3 is TGTGCCAGCAGTCCGAGCGGGGGGGCAGCCGGGGAGCTGTTTTTT. As protein: CASSPSGGAAGELFF. Complete variable domain (other parts from reference TRBV9 and TRBJ2-2): DSGVTQTPKHLITATGQRVTLRCSPRSGDLSVYWYQQSLDQGLQFLIQYYNGEERAKGNILERFSAQQFPDLHSELNLSSLELGDSALYFCASSPSGGAAGELFFGEGSRLTVL.

This chain links TRBV25-1 with TRBJ2-1; TRBD1 aligns across 7 bases. The CDR3 covers 17 residues. The germline V gene has CDR1 MGHDK and CDR2 SYGVNS. Trimming removed 4 bases from V and 5 bases from J; junction bases left unmatched: 14. As DNA, the CDR3 is TGTGCCAGCAGTGTTACCTGGGGACAGCCAGGAAACAATGAGCAGTTCTTC. It encodes CASSVTWGQPGNNEQFF.